The rows below give T cell receptor beta chains drawn from one sample of a study of T cells after yellow fever vaccination. TCRdb reprocessed the 5' RACE reads with MiXCR, giving one entry per CDR3 protein. The sample carries a few hundred thousand distinct CDR3 sequences, over 15% recorded once. The sample here was PBMCs, taken before the yellow fever booster vaccination. These receptor sequences come from a man between 18 and 35 years old who received the YFV17D yellow fever vaccine. Both conserved end residues are part of each CDR3. Each record gives: CDR3 length, J gene, clone size, V gene, D gene, CDR3 DNA, CDR3 protein. D genes are given only for firm matches. Size is stated for part of the rows, as once, few or many counts, or as a class when the clone is expanded.

17 | TRBJ2-5 | few | TRBV10-3 | NA | TGTGCCATCAGTGAGAACTCGCTCCAGGGTCGTCAAGAGACCCAGTACTTC | CAISENSLQGRQETQYF
14 | TRBJ1-2 | few | TRBV5-1 | NA | TGCGCCAGCAGCTTGGGGCAGGCGAGCTATGGCTACACCTTC | CASSLGQASYGYTF
15 | TRBJ1-2 | NA | TRBV18 | TRBD1 | TGTGCCAGCTCACCTCTACAGGGGGCAGGATATGGCTACACCTTC | CASSPLQGAGYGYTF
13 | TRBJ2-7 | few | TRBV5-5 | TRBD1 | TGTGCCAGCAGCTGGGGACAGGGCTACGAGCAGTACTTC | CASSWGQGYEQYF
15 | TRBJ1-2 | NA | TRBV4-1 | NA | TGCGCCAGCAGCCATGCACTCCGGACCAACGTGGACTACACCTTC | CASSHALRTNVDYTF
13 | TRBJ1-3 | few | TRBV7-3 | NA | TGTGCCAGCAGCTTCGACAGTAGGGGCACCATATATTTT | CASSFDSRGTIYF
14 | TRBJ2-7 | few | TRBV5-1 | TRBD1 | TGCGCCAGCAGCTGGACCGGGACAGGGGACGAGCAGTACTTC | CASSWTGTGDEQYF
13 | TRBJ1-2 | many | TRBV5-4 | TRBD1 | TGTGCCAGCAGCCTGACAGGGCCCTATGGCTACACCTTC | CASSLTGPYGYTF
17 | TRBJ2-3 | NA | TRBV10-3 | TRBD2 | TGTGCCATCGCCGGTTGGGGTTCACGGGGGGACACAGATACGCAGTATTTT | CAIAGWGSRGDTDTQYF
15 | TRBJ2-5 | NA | TRBV5-1 | TRBD1 | TGCGCCAGCAGGGGATTGGGACAGCACCAAGAGACCCAGTACTTC | CASRGLGQHQETQYF
15 | TRBJ2-5 | few | TRBV11-2 | NA | TGTGCCAGCAGCTTAAGTGGGCAGAGTCAAGAGACCCAGTACTTC | CASSLSGQSQETQYF
16 | TRBJ1-4 | NA | TRBV4-3 | NA | TGCGCCAGCAGCCAAGACTTGGCTGTACTTAATGAAAAACTGTTTTTT | CASSQDLAVLNEKLFF
20 | TRBJ2-4 | NA | TRBV12-3/TRBV12-4 | TRBD1 | TGTGCCAGCCCCACGGGTCGGGACAGGGGGCTTAGTAGGGCCAAAAACATTCAGTACTTC | CASPTGRDRGLSRAKNIQYF
16 | TRBJ2-2 | NA | TRBV7-9 | TRBD2 | TGTGCCAGCAGCCATGGGGCAGCGGGGCTCACCGGGGAGCTGTTTTTT | CASSHGAAGLTGELFF
15 | TRBJ1-3 | few | TRBV25-1 | TRBD1 | TGTGCCAGCGGGGGACAGCTTCTCTCTGGAAACACCATATATTTT | CASGGQLLSGNTIYF
14 | TRBJ1-1 | few | TRBV5-1 | TRBD1 | TGCGCCAGCAGCCGGACAGGGTATCCATCTGAAGCTTTCTTT | CASSRTGYPSEAFF
15 | TRBJ2-3 | few | TRBV4-1 | NA | TGCGCCAGCAGCCAAGATGACCTGGTTGCAGATACGCAGTATTTT | CASSQDDLVADTQYF
14 | TRBJ2-1 | NA | TRBV24-1 | NA | TGTGCCACCAGTGACCCGAGCTACAGCCACGAGCAGTTCTTC | CATSDPSYSHEQFF